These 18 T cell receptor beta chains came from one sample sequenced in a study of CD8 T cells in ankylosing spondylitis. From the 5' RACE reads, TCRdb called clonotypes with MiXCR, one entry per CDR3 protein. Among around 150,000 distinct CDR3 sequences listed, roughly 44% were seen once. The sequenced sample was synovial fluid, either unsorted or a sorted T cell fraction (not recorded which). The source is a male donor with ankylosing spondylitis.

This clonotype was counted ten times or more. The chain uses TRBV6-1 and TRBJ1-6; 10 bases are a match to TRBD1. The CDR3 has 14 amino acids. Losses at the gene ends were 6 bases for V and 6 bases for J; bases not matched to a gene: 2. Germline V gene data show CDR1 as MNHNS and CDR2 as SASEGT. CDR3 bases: TGTGCCAGCAGGAGGACAGGGGGTAATTCACCCCTCCACTTT. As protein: CASRRTGGNSPLHF.

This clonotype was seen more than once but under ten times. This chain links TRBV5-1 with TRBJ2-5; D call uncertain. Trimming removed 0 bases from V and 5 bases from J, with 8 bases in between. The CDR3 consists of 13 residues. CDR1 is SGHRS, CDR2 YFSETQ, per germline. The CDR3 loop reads CASSLVPFETQYF. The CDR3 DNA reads TGCGCCAGCAGCTTGGTTCCCTTCGAGACCCAGTACTTC.

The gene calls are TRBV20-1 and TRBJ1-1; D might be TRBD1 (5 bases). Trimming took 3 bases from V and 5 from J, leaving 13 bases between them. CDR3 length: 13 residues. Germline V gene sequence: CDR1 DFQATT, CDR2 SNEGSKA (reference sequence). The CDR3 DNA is TGCAGTGCTAGGGGGGGGGACGTTACTGAAGCTTTCTTT. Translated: CSARGGDVTEAFF.

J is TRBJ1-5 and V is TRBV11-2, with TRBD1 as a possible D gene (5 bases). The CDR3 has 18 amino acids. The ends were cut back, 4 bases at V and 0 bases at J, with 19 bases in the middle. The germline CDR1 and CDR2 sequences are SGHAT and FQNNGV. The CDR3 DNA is TGTGCCAGCAGCTCCTATTCGTTGTGGGACGATAGCAATCAGCCCCAGCATTTT. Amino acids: CASSSYSLWDDSNQPQHF.

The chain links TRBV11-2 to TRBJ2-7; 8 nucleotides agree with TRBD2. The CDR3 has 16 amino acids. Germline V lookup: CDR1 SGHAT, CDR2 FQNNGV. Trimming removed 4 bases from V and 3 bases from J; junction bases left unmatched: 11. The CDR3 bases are TGTGCCAGCAGCTATTTCCTCGGGACTAGTAACTACGAGCAGTACTTC. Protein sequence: CASSYFLGTSNYEQYF. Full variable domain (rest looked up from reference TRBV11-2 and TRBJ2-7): EAGVAQSPRYKIIEKRQSVAFWCNPISGHATLYWYQQILGQGPKLLIQFQNNGVVDDSQLPKDRFSAERLKGVDSTLKIQPAKLEDSAVYLCASSYFLGTSNYEQYFGPGTRLTVT.

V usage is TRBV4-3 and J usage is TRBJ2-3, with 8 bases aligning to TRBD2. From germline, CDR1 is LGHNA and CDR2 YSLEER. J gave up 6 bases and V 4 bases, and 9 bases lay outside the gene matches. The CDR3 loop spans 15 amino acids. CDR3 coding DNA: TGCGCCAGCAGCCCGCTAACGGGAGGGTTTGATACGCAGTATTTT. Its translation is CASSPLTGGFDTQYF.

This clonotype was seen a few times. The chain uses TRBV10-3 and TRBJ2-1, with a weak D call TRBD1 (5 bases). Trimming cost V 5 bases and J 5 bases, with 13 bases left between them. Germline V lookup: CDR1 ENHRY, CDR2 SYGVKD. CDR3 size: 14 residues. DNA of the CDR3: TGTGCCATCAGTCCCGTGGGGCAGGACAATGAGCAGTTCTTC. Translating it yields CAISPVGQDNEQFF.

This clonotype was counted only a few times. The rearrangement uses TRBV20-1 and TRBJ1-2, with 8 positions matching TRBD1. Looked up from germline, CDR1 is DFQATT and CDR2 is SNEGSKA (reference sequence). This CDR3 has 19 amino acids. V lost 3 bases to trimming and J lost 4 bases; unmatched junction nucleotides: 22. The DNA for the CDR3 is TGCAGTGCTAGGAAGGGGCAGGGGGCGTACGGGGGTTTTGGCTATGGCTACACCTTC. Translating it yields CSARKGQGAYGGFGYGYTF.

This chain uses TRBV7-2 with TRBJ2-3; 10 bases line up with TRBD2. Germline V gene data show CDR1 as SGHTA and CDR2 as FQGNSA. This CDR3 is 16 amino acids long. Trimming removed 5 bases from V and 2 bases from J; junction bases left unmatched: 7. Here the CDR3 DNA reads TGTGCCAGCAGCGGAGTCCTAGCGGGGGTCACAGATACGCAGTATTTT. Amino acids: CASSGVLAGVTDTQYF.

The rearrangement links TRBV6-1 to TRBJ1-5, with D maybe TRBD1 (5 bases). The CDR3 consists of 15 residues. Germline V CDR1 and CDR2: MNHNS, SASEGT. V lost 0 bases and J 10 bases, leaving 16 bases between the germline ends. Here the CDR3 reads CASSEALGDPGPQHF. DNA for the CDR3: TGTGCCAGCAGTGAAGCGCTTGGGGACCCTGGTCCCCAGCATTTT.

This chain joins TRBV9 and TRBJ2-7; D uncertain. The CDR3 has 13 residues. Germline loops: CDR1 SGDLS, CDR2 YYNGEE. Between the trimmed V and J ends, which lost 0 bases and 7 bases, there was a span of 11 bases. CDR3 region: CASSVGQDFEQYF. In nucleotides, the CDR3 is TGTGCCAGCAGCGTAGGTCAGGATTTTGAGCAGTACTTC. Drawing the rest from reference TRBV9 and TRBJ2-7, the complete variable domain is DSGVTQTPKHLITATGQRVTLRCSPRSGDLSVYWYQQSLDQGLQFLIQYYNGEERAKGNILERFSAQQFPDLHSELNLSSLELGDSALYFCASSVGQDFEQYFGPGTRLTVT.

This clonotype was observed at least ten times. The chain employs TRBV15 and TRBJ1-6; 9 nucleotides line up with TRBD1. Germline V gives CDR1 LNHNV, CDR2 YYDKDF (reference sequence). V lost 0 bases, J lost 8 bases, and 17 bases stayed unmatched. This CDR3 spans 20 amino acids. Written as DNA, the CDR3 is TGTGCCACCAGCAGAGATCTGGGTCTTTGGGACAGGGTGTTCGATTCACCCCTCCACTTT. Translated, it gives CATSRDLGLWDRVFDSPLHF.

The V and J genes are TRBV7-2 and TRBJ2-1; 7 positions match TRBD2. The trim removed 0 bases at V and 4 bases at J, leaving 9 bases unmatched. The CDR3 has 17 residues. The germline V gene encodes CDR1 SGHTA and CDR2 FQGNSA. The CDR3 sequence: CASSLALGGWDYNEQFF. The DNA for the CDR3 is TGTGCCAGCAGCTTAGCTCTGGGAGGGTGGGATTACAATGAGCAGTTCTTC.

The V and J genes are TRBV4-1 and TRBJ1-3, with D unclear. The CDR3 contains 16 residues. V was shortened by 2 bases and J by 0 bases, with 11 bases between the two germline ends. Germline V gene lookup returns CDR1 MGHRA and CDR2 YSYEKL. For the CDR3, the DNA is TGCGCCAGCAGCCAAAAAGCCAGCTACTCTGGAAACACCATATATTTT. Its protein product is CASSQKASYSGNTIYF.

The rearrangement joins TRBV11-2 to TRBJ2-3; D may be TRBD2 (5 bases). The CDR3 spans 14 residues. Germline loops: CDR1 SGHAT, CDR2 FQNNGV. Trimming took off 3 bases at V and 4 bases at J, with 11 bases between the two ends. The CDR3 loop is CASSLGVEADTQYF. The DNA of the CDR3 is TGTGCCAGCAGCTTGGGAGTCGAGGCAGATACGCAGTATTTT.

The CDR3 coding sequence is TGCGCCAGCAGCCCCCGAGGGGTAGCAGGACAGGGAAAGGAAAAACTGTTTTTT. Encoded protein: CASSPRGVAGQGKEKLFF. J is TRBJ1-4 and V is TRBV4-1, with 8 bases aligning to TRBD1. V dropped 4 bases and J dropped 8; count of bases not matched to a gene: 18. Germline CDR1 and CDR2: MGHRA and YSYEKL. The CDR3 sequence is 18 residues long.

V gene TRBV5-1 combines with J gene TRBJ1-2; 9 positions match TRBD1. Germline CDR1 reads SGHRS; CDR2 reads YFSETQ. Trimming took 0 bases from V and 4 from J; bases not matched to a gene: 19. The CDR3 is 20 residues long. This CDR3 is CASSLAWGQGTTRYTYGYTF. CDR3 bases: TGCGCCAGCAGCTTGGCCTGGGGACAGGGAACGACCAGATATACCTATGGCTACACCTTC.

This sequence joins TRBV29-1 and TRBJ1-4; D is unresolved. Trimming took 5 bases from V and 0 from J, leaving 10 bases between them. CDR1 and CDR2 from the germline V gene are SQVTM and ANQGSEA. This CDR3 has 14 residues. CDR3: CSVCGTSTNEKLFF. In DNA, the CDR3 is TGCAGCGTTTGCGGCACATCAACTAATGAAAAACTGTTTTTT.